Below, one T cell receptor beta chain is given with its context. Libraries were prepared by immunoSEQ multiplex PCR; TCRdb keeps only in-frame clonotypes and omits some of them. The sample shows roughly 330,000 clones, nearly 90% of them seen only once. These data originate in a study of blood T cell repertoires in COVID-19. V was trimmed by 3 bases and J by 8 bases, leaving 11 bases between them. Germline CDR1 and CDR2: SGDLS and YYNGEE. This CDR3 has 12 amino acids. Sample: PBMCs or T cells enriched from blood (not recorded which). This TCR was recovered from a woman in her 30s who had recovered from COVID-19. The genes are TRBV9 and TRBJ1-2; possible D gene TRBD1, 5 bases. The CDR3 coding sequence is TGTGCCAGCAGCGGGGGCCTTAACGGCTACACCTTC. Encoded protein: CASSGGLNGYTF.